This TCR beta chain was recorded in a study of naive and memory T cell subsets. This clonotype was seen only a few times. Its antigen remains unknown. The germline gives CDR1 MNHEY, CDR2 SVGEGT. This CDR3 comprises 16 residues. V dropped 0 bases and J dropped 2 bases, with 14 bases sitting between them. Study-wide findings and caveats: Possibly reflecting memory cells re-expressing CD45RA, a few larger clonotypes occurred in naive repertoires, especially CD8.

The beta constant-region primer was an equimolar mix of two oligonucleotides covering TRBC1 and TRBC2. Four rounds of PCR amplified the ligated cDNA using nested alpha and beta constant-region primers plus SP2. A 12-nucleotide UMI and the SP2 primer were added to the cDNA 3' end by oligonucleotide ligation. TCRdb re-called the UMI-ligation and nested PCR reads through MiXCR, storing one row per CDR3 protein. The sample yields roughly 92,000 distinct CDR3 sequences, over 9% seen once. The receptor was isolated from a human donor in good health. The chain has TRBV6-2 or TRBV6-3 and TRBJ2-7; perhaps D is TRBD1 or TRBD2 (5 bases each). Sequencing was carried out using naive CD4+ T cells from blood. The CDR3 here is CASSYSPGRGTYEQYF. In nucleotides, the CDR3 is TGTGCCAGCAGTTACTCCCCGGGACGGGGTACCTACGAGCAGTACTTC.